This T cell receptor (beta chain) emerged from a study of blood T cell repertoires in COVID-19. Study in general: Samples representing acute and convalescent COVID-19 were sourced from the United States, Italy and Spain.

As originally analysed: Estimates of nucleated cell counts were drawn from the amplification of reference gene primers. Produced via immunoSEQ multiplex PCR; TCRdb's table is partial and in-frame only. Clone size and the V and J calls come from that table; the DNA yielded D and trimming. The sample shows fewer than 450,000 clones, about 88% of them seen only once. With V trimmed by 4 bases and J by 6 bases, 7 bases remained unmatched. This CDR3 is 16 amino acids long. CDR1 and CDR2 from the germline V gene are MNHEY and SVGEGT. Sequencing was carried out using peripheral blood. This TCR derives from a woman aged 70-85 years with COVID-19, enrolled during active disease. This chain uses TRBV6-2 or TRBV6-3 with TRBJ1-5, with 12 bases aligning to TRBD1. This chain's CDR3 is CASSFAGTGGFQPQHF. The DNA of the CDR3 is TGTGCCAGCAGTTTCGCCGGGACAGGGGGCTTTCAGCCCCAGCATTTT.